Presented here are 7 T cell receptor beta chains from one specimen sequenced in a study of CD8+ T cells in alopecia areata (dated by TCRdb to the late 2010s). The time point label of this sample denotes: baseline before oral tofacitinib. Libraries were prepared through the immunoSEQ multiplex PCR assay. RNA was extracted from all samples and reverse transcribed into cDNA as template for TCR sequencing. TCRdb mirrors the immuneACCESS table, restricted to in-frame sequences. Some clones are absent from its copies; in checked studies, under half trace to an unresolved V gene, and the reason for the others is unknown. Within this sample are a few hundred thousand clones, with 67% of them counted one time only. Around 1.2% of the sample rests with the top ten. Sequenced here: CD4+ T cells sorted from blood, sampled at week 0. These receptors originate from a human donor with alopecia areata.

The chain has TRBV4-2 and TRBJ2-1, with D possibly called TRBD1 or TRBD2 (6 bases each). V lost 2 bases and J lost 3, with 8 bases in between. CDR3 length equals 14 residues. Germline V gene lookup returns CDR1 LGHNA and CDR2 YNFKEQ. The CDR3: CASSQRGHYNEQFF. CDR3 sequence (DNA): TGTGCCAGCAGCCAACGGGGGCACTACAATGAGCAGTTCTTC.

In this sample, this clone turned up once. The chain employs TRBV9 and TRBJ2-2; D remains ambiguous. Looked up from germline, CDR1 is SGDLS and CDR2 is YYNGEE. V was cut by 0 bases and J by 6 bases, with 3 bases left in between. The CDR3 is made up of 12 amino acids. CDR3 nucleotide sequence: TGTGCCAGCAGCGTAGGGCCCGGGGAGCTGTTTTTT. Amino acids: CASSVGPGELFF. The variable domain in full, with the rest retrieved from reference TRBV9 and TRBJ2-2, is DSGVTQTPKHLITATGQRVTLRCSPRSGDLSVYWYQQSLDQGLQFLIQYYNGEERAKGNILERFSAQQFPDLHSELNLSSLELGDSALYFCASSVGPGELFFGEGSRLTVL.

The chain has TRBV25-1 and TRBJ2-4; perhaps TRBD2 as D (6 bases). Germline V CDR1 and CDR2: MGHDK, SYGVNS. Trimming left V 1 base short and J 7 bases short, with 11 bases between. CDR3 length equals 14 residues. The CDR3 sequence: CASSEFKGGNIQYF. In DNA, the CDR3 is TGTGCCAGCAGTGAATTTAAGGGAGGCAACATTCAGTACTTC.

This chain joins TRBV7-2 and TRBJ2-3; D remains ambiguous. V was trimmed by 1 base and J by 2 bases, leaving 13 bases between them. The length of the CDR3 is 16 residues. From germline, CDR1 is SGHTA and CDR2 FQGNSA. The CDR3 sequence is CASSLGWRLNTDTQYF. CDR3 bases: TGTGCCAGCAGCTTAGGGTGGCGCCTTAACACAGATACGCAGTATTTT.

The rearrangement joins TRBV7-9 to TRBJ2-5, with 8 bases matching TRBD1. Germline loops: CDR1 SEHNR, CDR2 FQNEAQ (reference sequence). The CDR3 covers 14 residues. V lost 5 bases to trimming and J lost 2 bases; unmatched junction nucleotides: 4. CDR3 in amino acids: CASSPGTGQETQYF. The CDR3 coding sequence is TGTGCCAGCAGCCCCGGGACAGGACAAGAGACCCAGTACTTC.

The chain has TRBV7-9 and TRBJ1-6, with D uncertain. CDR1 is SEHNR, CDR2 FQNEAQ, per germline (reference sequence). Trimming shortened V by 3 bases and J by 2 bases, and 8 bases separated the two germline ends. The CDR3 is 15 amino acids. In nucleotides, the CDR3 is TGTGCCAGCAGCTTCCCCGGGGCCTATAATTCACCCCTCCACTTT. Translating it yields CASSFPGAYNSPLHF. Variable domain in full (rest from reference TRBV7-9 and TRBJ1-6): DTGVSQNPRHKITKRGQNVTFRCDPISEHNRLYWYRQTLGQGPEFLTYFQNEAQLEKSRLLSDRFSAERPKGSFSTLEIQRTEQGDSAMYLCASSFPGAYNSPLHFGNGTRLTVT.

In this sample, this clone turned up a few times. The V and J genes are TRBV4-3 and TRBJ1-5; D gene ambiguous. V shed 2 bases and J shed 0 bases, with 8 bases lying between them. Per germline, CDR1 LGHNA and CDR2 YSLEER. The CDR3 has 15 amino acids. This CDR3 is CASSQNRLSNQPQHF. The CDR3 DNA follows: TGCGCCAGCAGCCAAAACAGACTTAGCAATCAGCCCCAGCATTTT.